These 30 T cell receptor beta chains were sequenced from one sample in a study of graft-versus-host responses after intestinal transplantation. TCRdb keeps only in-frame clones here, not all; method: immunoSEQ multiplex PCR. The sample has more than 90,000 clones, roughly 91% seen once. No cognate antigen is known for these TCRs. Sequenced here: unstimulated CD8+ T cells sorted from spleen or lymph node cells, sampled before intestinal transplant. The receptor source for this set is a human donor who received an intestinal transplant.

The chain carries TRBV7-3 and TRBJ2-3; 9 bases are shared with TRBD2. The CDR3 consists of 19 residues. The trim removed 0 bases at V and 2 bases at J, leaving 12 bases unmatched. Looked up from germline, CDR1 is SGHTA and CDR2 is FQGTGA. CDR3 sequence (DNA): TGTGCCAGCAGCTTAACGGGTATTAGCGGGGGCATATACACAGATACGCAGTATTTT. Translated, it gives CASSLTGISGGIYTDTQYF.

J is TRBJ2-3 and V is TRBV28; 8 bases line up with TRBD2. Germline V gene lookup returns CDR1 MDHEN and CDR2 SYDVKM. This CDR3 spans 15 amino acids. V was pared by 6 bases and J by 7 bases, with 12 bases of the junction left unmatched. CDR3: CASSVAGREVYTQYF. CDR3 sequence (DNA): TGTGCCAGCAGCGTAGCGGGGCGGGAGGTATATACGCAGTATTTT. Drawing the rest from reference TRBV28 and TRBJ2-3, the complete variable domain is DVKVTQSSRYLVKRTGEKVFLECVQDMDHENMFWYRQDPGLGLRLIYFSYDVKMKEKGDIPEGYSVSREKKERFSLILESASTNQTSMYLCASSVAGREVYTQYFGPGTRLTVL.

This clone was observed a few times. V usage is TRBV19 and J usage is TRBJ1-4; the D is unclear. The V end lost 5 bases, the J end lost 1 base, and 8 bases lay between the germline ends. The CDR3 extends over 14 amino acids. The germline CDR1 and CDR2 sequences are LNHDA and SQIVND (reference sequence). CDR3 coding DNA: TGTGCCAGTAGTGAGGGAGGAACTAATGAAAAACTGTTTTTT. Its protein product is CASSEGGTNEKLFF.

This clone was picked up one time. The gene calls are TRBV7-2 and TRBJ2-3; a possible D gene is TRBD2 (5 bases). Germline CDR1 and CDR2: SGHTA and FQGNSA. V lost 1 base and J 5 bases, leaving 13 bases between the germline ends. CDR3 length: 15 amino acids. The CDR3 is CASSLGGLVGDTQYF. The DNA for the CDR3 is TGTGCCAGCAGCTTAGGCGGGCTAGTGGGAGATACGCAGTATTTT.

The chain uses TRBV29-1 and TRBJ1-1, with 8 bases identical to TRBD1. The length of the CDR3 is 12 residues. The junction had 5 bases not matched to a gene; V was cut back by 6 bases and J by 5 bases. Germline CDR1 reads SQVTM; CDR2 reads ANQGSEA. In nucleotides, the CDR3 is TGCAGCGTCCTAGACAGGGGAACTGAAGCTTTCTTT. This encodes CSVLDRGTEAFF.

The chain links TRBV11-2 to TRBJ2-7; D may be TRBD2 (5 bases). Germline V gene lookup returns CDR1 SGHAT and CDR2 FQNNGV. Between the trimmed V and J ends, which lost 2 bases and 3 bases, there was a span of 17 bases. This CDR3 comprises 16 residues. CDR3 amino acids: CASSLQPDNEGYEQYF. The CDR3 DNA sequence: TGTGCCAGCAGCTTACAACCCGACAACGAGGGCTACGAGCAGTACTTC.

J is TRBJ1-4 and V is TRBV6-5; 9 bases are a match to TRBD1. There are 14 residues in the CDR3. Losses at the gene ends were 6 bases for V and 8 bases for J; bases not matched to a gene: 7. Germline-derived CDR1 and CDR2 are MNHEY and SVGAGI. The CDR3 DNA follows: TGTGCCAGCAGAACCGGGACAGGGCAAGAAAAACTGTTTTTT. Translation gives CASRTGTGQEKLFF.

The chain uses TRBV6-1 and TRBJ2-1; TRBD1 matches at 7 bases. Trimming at V came to 3 bases and at J to 4 bases, leaving 3 bases not matched to a gene. CDR1 MNHNS and CDR2 SASEGT come from the germline V gene. The CDR3 totals 14 residues. The CDR3 sequence: CASSDRQGYNEQFF. The CDR3 DNA is TGTGCCAGCAGTGATAGACAGGGTTACAATGAGCAGTTCTTC.

This chain uses TRBV10-3 with TRBJ2-7, with 10 bases that match TRBD1. Trimming cost V 11 bases and J 2 bases; bases outside gene matches: 3. The CDR3 is made up of 12 amino acids. Germline V gene sequence: CDR1 ENHRY, CDR2 SYGVKD. For the CDR3, the DNA is TGTGCCGCAGGACAGGGGGCCTACGAGCAGTACTTC. This codes for CAAGQGAYEQYF.

V usage is TRBV5-6 and J usage is TRBJ1-3, with D uncertain. This CDR3 contains 12 residues. Trimming cost V 7 bases and J 4 bases, with 9 bases left between them. Germline V CDR1 and CDR2: SGHDT, YYEEEE. CDR3 in amino acids: CASQSLGNTIYF. CDR3 in DNA: TGTGCCAGCCAGTCTCTCGGAAACACCATATATTTT. Looking up the rest from reference TRBV5-6 and TRBJ1-3 gives the full variable domain: DAGVTQSPTHLIKTRGQQVTLRCSPKSGHDTVSWYQQALGQGPQFIFQYYEEEERQRGNFPDRFSGHQFPNYSSELNVNALLLGDSALYLCASQSLGNTIYFGEGSWLTVV.

V usage is TRBV6-1 and J usage is TRBJ1-2; D is undetermined. Germline loops: CDR1 MNHNS, CDR2 SASEGT. The CDR3 runs 13 residues. With 5 bases removed from V and 2 bases from J, the gap between germline ends came to 9 bases. CDR3 nucleotide sequence: TGTGCCAGCAGTTTTGTACTGAACTATGGCTACACCTTC. This codes for CASSFVLNYGYTF.

The chain uses TRBV19 and TRBJ2-7; no reliable D call. CDR3 length: 11 amino acids. Trimming took off 5 bases at V and 6 bases at J, with 8 bases between the two ends. Germline loops: CDR1 LNHDA, CDR2 SQIVND (reference sequence). The CDR3 here is CASSANGEQYF. In nucleotides, the CDR3 is TGTGCCAGTAGTGCGAACGGCGAGCAGTACTTC.

The chain joins TRBV7-3 to TRBJ2-1; tentative D call: TRBD2 (6 bases). Germline V gives CDR1 SGHTA, CDR2 FQGTGA. The V end was cut by 1 base, the J end by 3 bases, with 10 bases between. The CDR3 covers 15 residues. The CDR3 DNA reads as TGTGCCAGCAGCTTAATCGGGGGAAGCTACAATGAGCAGTTCTTC. Translating it yields CASSLIGGSYNEQFF.

The rearrangement joins TRBV19 to TRBJ2-1, with 11 nucleotides matching TRBD2. V gave up 4 bases and J gave up 7 bases; unmatched junction bases: 12. The CDR3 runs 17 residues. Germline-derived CDR1 and CDR2 are LNHDA and SQIVND (reference sequence). The CDR3 bases are TGTGCCAGTAGTACCCATAGCGGGGGGGCTCTCGGGAATGAGCAGTTCTTC. Translation gives CASSTHSGGALGNEQFF.

V gene TRBV30 combines with J gene TRBJ1-1; 7 nucleotides match TRBD1. This CDR3 comprises 14 residues. V lost 2 bases, J lost 1 base, and 4 bases stayed unmatched. Germline V gene sequence: CDR1 GTSNPN, CDR2 SVGIG (reference sequence). The CDR3 coding sequence is TGTGCCTGGAGTCCCGGGACAGCGAACACTGAAGCTTTCTTT. This encodes CAWSPGTANTEAFF.

This chain joins TRBV10-3 and TRBJ2-5, with 8 bases aligning to TRBD1. CDR3 length: 16 residues. The J segment lost 1 base and the V segment lost 2 bases, leaving 6 bases of the junction unmatched. CDR1 is ENHRY and CDR2 is SYGVKD in the germline V gene. The CDR3 spells CAISEDRGGLQETQYF. CDR3 DNA: TGTGCCATCAGTGAGGACAGGGGAGGACTCCAAGAGACCCAGTACTTC.

The chain couples TRBV7-6 to TRBJ2-1, with 7 bases identical to TRBD2. The CDR3 length is 16 residues. Per germline, CDR1 SGHVS and CDR2 FNYEAQ. V gave up 2 bases and J gave up 1 base; unmatched junction bases: 5. CDR3: CASSLFAGESYNEQFF. DNA for the CDR3: TGTGCCAGCAGCTTATTCGCGGGGGAGTCCTACAATGAGCAGTTCTTC.

CDR3: CASSLEVAAGNEQFF. CDR3 nucleotides: TGTGCCAGCAGCCTCGAAGTTGCGGCGGGGAATGAGCAGTTCTTC. The chain carries TRBV14 and TRBJ2-1; maybe TRBD2 (6 bases). The CDR3 consists of 15 residues. Germline CDR1 is SGHDN and CDR2 is FVKESK. Trimming cost V 4 bases and J 7 bases, with 17 bases left between them.

The CDR3, as DNA: TGTGCCATCAGTGTCTCCCCTAGACAAAGCGGCGACACAGATACGCAGTATTTT. Translating it yields CAISVSPRQSGDTDTQYF. This chain links TRBV10-3 with TRBJ2-3, with D perhaps TRBD2 (5 bases). The CDR3 runs 18 residues. V shed 4 bases and J shed 2 bases, with 22 bases lying between them. The germline CDR1 and CDR2 sequences are ENHRY and SYGVKD.

The chain uses TRBV10-3 and TRBJ2-7, with D tentatively TRBD2 (5 bases). The germline V gene has CDR1 ENHRY and CDR2 SYGVKD. The CDR3 contains 12 residues. V lost 6 bases, J lost 7 bases, and 13 bases lay in between. CDR3 sequence (DNA): TGTGCCATCAGGGCCCGGGGTAGGGAGCAGTACTTC. Protein product: CAIRARGREQYF.

J is TRBJ1-2 and V is TRBV4-2; D may be TRBD1 (5 bases). The germline V gene has CDR1 LGHNA and CDR2 YNFKEQ. The CDR3 runs 18 residues. The V gene lost 4 bases and the J gene lost 4 bases, with 25 bases spanning the gap. As DNA, the CDR3 is TGTGCCAGCAGCCCTCCGAATACCGACAGAACGAGTCCCTATGGCTACACCTTC. It translates to CASSPPNTDRTSPYGYTF.

V usage is TRBV19 and J usage is TRBJ1-2; a weak D match, TRBD1 (5 bases). The germline V gene has CDR1 LNHDA and CDR2 SQIVND (reference sequence). This CDR3 comprises 13 residues. Trimming took off 7 bases at V and 8 bases at J, with 17 bases between the two ends. CDR3 nucleotides: TGTGCCAGTACCATCAGCGGGGGTCAAGGCTACACCTTC. This sequence encodes CASTISGGQGYTF. Full variable domain (remainder filled in from reference TRBV19 and TRBJ1-2): DGGITQSPKYLFRKEGQNVTLSCEQNLNHDAMYWYRQDPGQGLRLIYYSQIVNDFQKGDIAEGYSVSREKKESFPLTVTSAQKNPTAFYLCASTISGGQGYTFGSGTRLTVV.

This chain connects TRBV5-4 to TRBJ2-7, with a tentative D call TRBD2 (5 bases). Germline values: CDR1 SGHNT, CDR2 YYREEE (reference sequence). The V and J ends lost 0 bases and 5 bases respectively, with 15 bases between them. The CDR3 runs to 15 residues. CDR3: CASSLASIGRDEQYF. The CDR3 nucleotides are TGTGCCAGCAGCTTGGCGTCGATTGGGCGGGACGAGCAGTACTTC.

The chain employs TRBV5-6 and TRBJ2-6; D ambiguous. V lost 0 bases and J 3 bases, leaving 7 bases between the germline ends. Germline CDR1 and CDR2: SGHDT and YYEEEE. The CDR3 runs 15 residues. The CDR3 spells CASSLAVGGANVLTF. The CDR3, as DNA: TGTGCCAGCAGCTTGGCCGTCGGTGGGGCCAACGTCCTGACTTTC. The whole variable domain, filled in from reference TRBV5-6 and TRBJ2-6, reads DAGVTQSPTHLIKTRGQQVTLRCSPKSGHDTVSWYQQALGQGPQFIFQYYEEEERQRGNFPDRFSGHQFPNYSSELNVNALLLGDSALYLCASSLAVGGANVLTFGAGSRLTVL.

The J gene is TRBJ2-7, the V gene TRBV6-4; TRBD2 aligns across 9 bases. The CDR3 is made up of 13 amino acids. With V trimmed by 4 bases and J by 4 bases, 2 bases remained unmatched. The germline V gene has CDR1 MRHNA and CDR2 SNTAGT. This CDR3 is CASSALAGYEQYF. The DNA of the CDR3 is TGTGCCAGCAGTGCCCTAGCGGGGTACGAGCAGTACTTC.

The V gene is TRBV5-5, the J gene TRBJ2-7; D is perhaps TRBD1 (6 bases). This CDR3 comprises 16 residues. Deletions cut 0 bases from V and 3 bases from J, with 16 bases between. In germline, CDR1 is SGHKS, CDR2 YYEKEE (reference sequence). The CDR3 loop reads CASSLVFGGANYEQYF. CDR3 coding DNA: TGTGCCAGCAGCTTGGTTTTTGGGGGCGCTAACTACGAGCAGTACTTC.

This clone was seen a few times. This chain uses TRBV5-8 with TRBJ2-7; weak D call: TRBD2 (6 bases). Germline V gene sequence: CDR1 SGHTS, CDR2 YDEGEE. The germline V and J ends were trimmed by 0 bases and 7 bases, with 14 bases remaining between them. CDR3 length equals 14 residues. The CDR3 bases are TGTGCCAGCAGCTTGGGACTAGAGTCGGGTGAGCAGTACTTC. This codes for CASSLGLESGEQYF. Filled out from reference TRBV5-8 and TRBJ2-7, the complete variable domain reads EAGVTQSPTHLIKTRGQQATLRCSPISGHTSVYWYQQALGLGLQFLLWYDEGEERNRGNFPPRFSGRQFPNYSSELNVNALELEDSALYLCASSLGLESGEQYFGPGTRLTVT.

Written as DNA, the CDR3 is TGTGCCACCAGCAGACAGGGGCGCACTCCATCGAACACTGAAGCTTTCTTT. It encodes CATSRQGRTPSNTEAFF. The rearrangement links TRBV15 to TRBJ1-1; a possible D gene is TRBD1 (6 bases). Looked up from germline, CDR1 is LNHNV and CDR2 is YYDKDF (reference sequence). V was cut by 2 bases and J by 1 base, with 17 bases left in between. The CDR3 spans 17 residues.

CDR3: CASSVGQLSYEQYF. The CDR3 bases are TGCGCCAGCAGTGTGGGACAGCTCTCCTACGAGCAGTACTTC. This rearrangement joins TRBV10-2 to TRBJ2-7, with TRBD1 identical over 7 bases. In germline, CDR1 is WSHSY, CDR2 SAAADI. V shed 4 bases, J shed 0 bases, and the junction held 3 bases outside the gene matches. The CDR3 spans 14 residues.

This chain links TRBV19 with TRBJ2-7; 7 nucleotides match TRBD1. Trimming cost V 11 bases and J 0 bases; bases outside gene matches: 7. From germline, CDR1 is LNHDA and CDR2 SQIVND (reference sequence). The length of the CDR3 is 13 residues. The CDR3 nucleotides are TGTGCCTCAGGGTCAGGGGGCTCCTACGAGCAGTACTTC. Protein product: CASGSGGSYEQYF. The variable domain in full, with the rest retrieved from reference TRBV19 and TRBJ2-7, is DGGITQSPKYLFRKEGQNVTLSCEQNLNHDAMYWYRQDPGQGLRLIYYSQIVNDFQKGDIAEGYSVSREKKESFPLTVTSAQKNPTAFYLCASGSGGSYEQYFGPGTRLTVT.